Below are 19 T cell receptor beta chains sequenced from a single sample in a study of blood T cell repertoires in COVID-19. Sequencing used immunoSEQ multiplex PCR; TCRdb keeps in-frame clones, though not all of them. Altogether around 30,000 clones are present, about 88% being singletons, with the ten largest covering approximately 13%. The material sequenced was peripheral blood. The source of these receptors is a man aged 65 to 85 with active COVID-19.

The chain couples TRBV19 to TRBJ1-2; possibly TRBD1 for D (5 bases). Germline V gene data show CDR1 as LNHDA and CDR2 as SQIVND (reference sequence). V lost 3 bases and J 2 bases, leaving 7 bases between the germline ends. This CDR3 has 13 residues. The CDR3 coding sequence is TGTGCCAGTAGTATTAAGGGGAACTATGGCTACACCTTC. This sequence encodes CASSIKGNYGYTF.

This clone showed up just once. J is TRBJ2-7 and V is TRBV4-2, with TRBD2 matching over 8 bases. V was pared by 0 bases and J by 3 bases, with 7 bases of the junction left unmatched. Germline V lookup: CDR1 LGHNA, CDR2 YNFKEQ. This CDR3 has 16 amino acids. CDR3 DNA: TGTGCCAGCAGCCAAGATCTCGATAGCGGGATCTACGAGCAGTACTTC. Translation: CASSQDLDSGIYEQYF.

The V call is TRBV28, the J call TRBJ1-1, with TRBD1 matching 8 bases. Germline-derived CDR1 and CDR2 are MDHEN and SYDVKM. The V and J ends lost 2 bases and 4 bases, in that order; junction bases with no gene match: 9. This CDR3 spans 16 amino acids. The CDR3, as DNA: TGTGCCAGCAGTTTAGATCCGGACAGGGTGGGCACTGAAGCTTTCTTT. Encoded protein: CASSLDPDRVGTEAFF.

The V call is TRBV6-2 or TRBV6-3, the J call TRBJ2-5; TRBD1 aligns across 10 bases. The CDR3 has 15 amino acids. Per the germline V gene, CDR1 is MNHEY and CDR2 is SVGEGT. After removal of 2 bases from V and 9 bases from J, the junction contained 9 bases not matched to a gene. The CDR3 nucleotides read TGTGCCAGCAGTTACATACCGGGACAGGGGATGTCCCAGTACTTC. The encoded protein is CASSYIPGQGMSQYF.

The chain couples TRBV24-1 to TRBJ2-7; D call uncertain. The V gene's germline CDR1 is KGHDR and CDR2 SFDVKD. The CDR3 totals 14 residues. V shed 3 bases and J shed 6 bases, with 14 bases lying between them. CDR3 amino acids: CATSDPTSPSEQYF. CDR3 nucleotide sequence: TGTGCCACCAGTGATCCCACATCTCCTAGCGAGCAGTACTTC.

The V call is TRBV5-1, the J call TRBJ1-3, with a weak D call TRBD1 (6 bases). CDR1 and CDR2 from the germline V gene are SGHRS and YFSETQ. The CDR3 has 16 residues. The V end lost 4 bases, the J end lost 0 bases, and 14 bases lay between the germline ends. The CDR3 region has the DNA TGCGCCAGCAGCCTAGGGGACAACAACTCTGGAAACACCATATATTTT. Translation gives CASSLGDNNSGNTIYF.

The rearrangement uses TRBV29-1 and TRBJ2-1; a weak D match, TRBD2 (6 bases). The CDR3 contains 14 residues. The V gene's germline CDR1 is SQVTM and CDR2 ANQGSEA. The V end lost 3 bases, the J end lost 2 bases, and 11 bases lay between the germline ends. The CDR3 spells CSVERSGPYNEQFF. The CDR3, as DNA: TGCAGCGTTGAGAGGAGCGGGCCCTACAATGAGCAGTTCTTC.

CDR3 DNA sequence: TGTGCCAGCAGTTACGAGTCCTACGAGCAGTACTTC. Residues: CASSYESYEQYF. This chain uses TRBV6-5 with TRBJ2-7; D unclear. Deletions cut 2 bases from V and 1 base from J, with 3 bases between. Germline V gene lookup returns CDR1 MNHEY and CDR2 SVGAGI. The CDR3 consists of 12 residues.

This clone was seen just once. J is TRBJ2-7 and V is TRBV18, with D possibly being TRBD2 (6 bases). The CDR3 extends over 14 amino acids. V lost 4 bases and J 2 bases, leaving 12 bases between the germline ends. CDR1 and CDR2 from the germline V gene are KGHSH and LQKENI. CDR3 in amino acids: CASSLAEGTYEQYF. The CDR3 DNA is TGTGCCAGCTCACTAGCGGAGGGGACCTACGAGCAGTACTTC.

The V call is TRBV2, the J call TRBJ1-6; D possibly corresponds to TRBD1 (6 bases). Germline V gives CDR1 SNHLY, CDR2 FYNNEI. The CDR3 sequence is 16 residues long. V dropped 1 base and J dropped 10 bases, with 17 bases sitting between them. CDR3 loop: CASSEGRGASQSPLHF. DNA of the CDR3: TGTGCCAGCAGTGAAGGTCGGGGGGCCTCACAGTCACCCCTCCACTTT.

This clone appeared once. CDR3 in DNA: TGCGCCAGCAGCACCCATAGCGGGACCTCCTACGAGCAGTACTTC. Translating it yields CASSTHSGTSYEQYF. The J gene is TRBJ2-7, the V gene TRBV4-3; 8 bases map to TRBD2. Trimming took 5 bases from V and 0 from J; bases not matched to a gene: 6. Germline V gene sequence: CDR1 LGHNA, CDR2 YSLEER. This CDR3 region has 15 residues.

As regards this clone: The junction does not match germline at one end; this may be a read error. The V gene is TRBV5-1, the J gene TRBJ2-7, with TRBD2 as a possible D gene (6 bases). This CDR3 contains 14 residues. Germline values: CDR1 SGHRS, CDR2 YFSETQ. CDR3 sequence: CASSLGGGMKEQYF. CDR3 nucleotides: TGCGCCAGCAGTTTGGGCGGCGGGATGAAGGAGCAGTACTTC.

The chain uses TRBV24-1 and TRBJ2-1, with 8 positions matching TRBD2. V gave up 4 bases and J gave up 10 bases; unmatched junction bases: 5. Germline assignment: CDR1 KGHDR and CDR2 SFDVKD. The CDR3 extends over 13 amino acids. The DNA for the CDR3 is TGTGCCACCAGTGACCCCGGGAGGGTCGAGCAGTTCTTC. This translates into CATSDPGRVEQFF.

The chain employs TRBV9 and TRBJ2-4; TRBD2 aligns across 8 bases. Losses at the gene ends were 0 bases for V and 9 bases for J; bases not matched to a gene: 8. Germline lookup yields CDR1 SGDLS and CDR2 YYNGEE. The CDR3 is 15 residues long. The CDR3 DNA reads TGTGCCAGCAGCGTAGAGGGACTAGGGGATTCCATTCAGTACTTC. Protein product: CASSVEGLGDSIQYF.

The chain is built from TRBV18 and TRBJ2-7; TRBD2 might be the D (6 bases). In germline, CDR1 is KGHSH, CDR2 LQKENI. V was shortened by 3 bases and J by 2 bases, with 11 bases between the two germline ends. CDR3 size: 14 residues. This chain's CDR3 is CASSPGGGPYEQYF. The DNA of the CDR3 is TGTGCCAGCTCACCGGGGGGAGGCCCCTACGAGCAGTACTTC.

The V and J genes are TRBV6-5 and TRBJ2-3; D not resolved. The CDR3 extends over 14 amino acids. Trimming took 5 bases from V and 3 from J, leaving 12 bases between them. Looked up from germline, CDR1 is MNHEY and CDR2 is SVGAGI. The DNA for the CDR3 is TGTGCCAGCAGTCCTTCCGAGGATACAGATACGCAGTATTTT. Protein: CASSPSEDTDTQYF.

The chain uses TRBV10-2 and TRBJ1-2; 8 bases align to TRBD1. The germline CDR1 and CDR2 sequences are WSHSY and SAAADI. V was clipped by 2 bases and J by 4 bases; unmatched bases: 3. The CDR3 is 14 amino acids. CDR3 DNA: TGCGCCAGCAGTGAGGACAGGGGTAGCTATGGCTACACCTTC. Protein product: CASSEDRGSYGYTF.

The CDR3 here is CASSQEGGNKLFF. CDR3 nucleotide sequence: TGCGCCAGCAGCCAAGAAGGAGGTAACAAACTGTTTTTT. This chain uses TRBV4-3 with TRBJ1-4; no definite D call. The CDR3 has 13 amino acids. The V and J ends lost 0 bases and 11 bases respectively, with 10 bases between them. Looked up from germline, CDR1 is LGHNA and CDR2 is YSLEER.

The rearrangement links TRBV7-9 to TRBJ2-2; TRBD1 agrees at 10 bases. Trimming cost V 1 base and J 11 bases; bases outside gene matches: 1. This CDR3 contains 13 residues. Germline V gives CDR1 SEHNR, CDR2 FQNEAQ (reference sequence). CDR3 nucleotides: TGTGCCAGCAGCTTAGAGACAGGGGGCGAGCTGTTTTTT. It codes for CASSLETGGELFF.